This TCR beta chain is drawn from a study of blood T cell repertoires in COVID-19. Study summary: COVID-19 samples collected from the United States, Italy and Spain covered acute and convalescent phases. T cells, B-cell-depleted T cells, or PBMCs supplied cDNA or gDNA.

Repertoires were generated with immunoSEQ multiplex PCR, while TCRdb's copy carries only in-frame clones and drops some. Altogether around 330,000 clones are present, 70% to 90% being singletons, with the ten largest covering under 5%. The table lists this clone with a count of one. Germline CDR1 is SGHRS and CDR2 is YFSETQ. The CDR3 covers 14 residues. V lost 4 bases, J lost 3 bases, and 10 bases lay in between. The TCR sequence derives from a woman aged 45-65 years with active or convalescent COVID-19. The sequenced sample was peripheral blood. The J gene is TRBJ1-4, the V gene TRBV5-1, with a weak D call TRBD1 (5 bases). The CDR3 spells CASSGGSPNEKLFF. DNA for the CDR3: TGCGCCAGCAGCGGGGGGAGTCCTAATGAAAAACTGTTTTTT.